Sequencing of this T cell receptor beta chain was carried out in a study of metastatic and nonmetastatic thyroid tumors. Overall study: Repertoires of blood and of tissue (tumor or nodule) from malignant and benign thyroid patients were compared.

Treatment of any kind had been given to no patient before thyroid surgery. In the case of this clone: The antigen is unknown.

The CDR3 spans 15 residues. V lost 6 bases, J lost 4 bases, and 15 bases lay in between. The germline V gene encodes CDR1 LNHNV and CDR2 YYDKDF (reference sequence). Source study methods: Across clinicopathological groups, CDR3 differences served as the basis for building a distant-metastasis classifier for papillary thyroid cancer. TCRdb reanalyzed the PCR reads with MiXCR. TCRdb's processing, not the authors', yielded these V and J calls. The sample includes 45,000 to 50,000 clones, around 23% of them seen just once. General study findings and limits: The study reportedly found significantly higher TCR beta diversity in malignant thyroid tumors than benign nodules, in blood and tumor.

The TCR sequence derives from a male donor with papillary thyroid cancer or a benign thyroid nodule (not recorded which). Some clones in this sample may be carry-over from other donors' samples. Sequencing was done on a sample of blood. The chain has TRBV15 and TRBJ2-2; D is unclear. The CDR3 sequence: CATRTGWAVTGELFF. The CDR3 DNA reads as TGTGCCACCAGGACGGGTTGGGCAGTCACCGGGGAGCTGTTTTTT.